These 12 T cell receptor beta chains were sequenced from one sample in a study of siplizumab effects on memory and regulatory T cells. The protocol was immunoSEQ multiplex PCR, while the TCRdb copy is restricted to in-frame clones and leaves out a portion. Seen here are approximately 100,000 clones, 94% observed once, and the top ten hold over 0.55%. Sequences were obtained from Tregs sorted from blood. The receptors shown here come from a human donor in good health.

The rearrangement links TRBV6-1 to TRBJ1-5, with D unresolved. The CDR3 is 12 residues long. Trimming took off 6 bases at V and 5 bases at J, with 8 bases between the two ends. Germline V gives CDR1 MNHNS, CDR2 SASEGT. The DNA for the CDR3 is TGTGCCAGCAGCGACCCTTATCAGCCCCAGCATTTT. It specifies CASSDPYQPQHF.

The chain carries TRBV18 and TRBJ1-3, with 7 nucleotides matching TRBD1. Germline V lookup: CDR1 KGHSH, CDR2 LQKENI. This CDR3 is built from 15 residues. V was pared by 3 bases and J by 0 bases, with 2 bases of the junction left unmatched. The CDR3 protein is CASSPTGASGNTIYF. CDR3 DNA sequence: TGTGCCAGCTCACCTACAGGGGCCTCTGGAAACACCATATATTTT.

The chain couples TRBV29-1 to TRBJ2-1; 8 nucleotides line up with TRBD1. The CDR3 is 13 amino acids. With V trimmed by 6 bases and J by 1 base, 2 bases remained unmatched. CDR1 SQVTM and CDR2 ANQGSEA come from the germline V gene. In DNA form, the CDR3 reads TGCAGCGTGCGACAGGGGTCCTACAATGAGCAGTTCTTC. Its protein product is CSVRQGSYNEQFF.

The CDR3 nucleotides read TGTGCCAGCAGCCGGGGACAGTTAAGCTCTGGGGCCAACGTCCTGACTTTC. Amino acids: CASSRGQLSSGANVLTF. The chain carries TRBV11-2 and TRBJ2-6, with 7 bases that match TRBD1. V gave up 5 bases and J gave up 0 bases; unmatched junction bases: 7. Per germline, CDR1 SGHAT and CDR2 FQNNGV. The CDR3 has 17 residues. Drawing the rest from reference TRBV11-2 and TRBJ2-6, the complete variable domain is EAGVAQSPRYKIIEKRQSVAFWCNPISGHATLYWYQQILGQGPKLLIQFQNNGVVDDSQLPKDRFSAERLKGVDSTLKIQPAKLEDSAVYLCASSRGQLSSGANVLTFGAGSRLTVL.

The J gene is TRBJ2-1, the V gene TRBV9, with 8 bases aligning to TRBD2. The junction had 14 bases not matched to a gene; V was cut back by 0 bases and J by 6 bases. CDR1 SGDLS and CDR2 YYNGEE come from the germline V gene. The CDR3 sequence is 18 residues long. The CDR3 DNA reads TGTGCCAGCAGCGTAGTTGATTTAGCTAGCGGGCCGACCAATGAGCAGTTCTTC. Translating it yields CASSVVDLASGPTNEQFF.

The chain carries TRBV27 and TRBJ2-7; 8 bases are a match to TRBD2. The ends lost 2 bases at V and 3 bases at J; junction bases unmatched: 9. The germline V gene has CDR1 MNHEY and CDR2 SMNVEV (reference sequence). This CDR3 comprises 16 residues. CDR3 amino acids: CASSLKGLGRVYEQYF. The CDR3, as DNA: TGTGCCAGCAGTTTAAAGGGACTAGGTAGGGTCTACGAGCAGTACTTC.

This chain joins TRBV28 and TRBJ2-1, with D hard to call. The CDR3 extends over 16 amino acids. With 6 bases removed from V and 0 bases from J, the gap between germline ends came to 15 bases. Germline values: CDR1 MDHEN, CDR2 SYDVKM. In DNA, the CDR3 is TGTGCCAGCAGACCTTCCTTACTAAGCTCCTACAATGAGCAGTTCTTC. Translating gives CASRPSLLSSYNEQFF.

The chain is built from TRBV7-8 and TRBJ2-5, with no clear D. The CDR3 length is 12 residues. Germline V lookup: CDR1 SGHVS, CDR2 FQNEAQ. V gave up 1 base and J gave up 4 bases, with 4 bases separating them. CDR3: CASSLVAETQYF. CDR3 in DNA: TGTGCCAGCAGCTTAGTCGCAGAGACCCAGTACTTC.

The chain is built from TRBV27 and TRBJ2-7, with D perhaps being TRBD1 or TRBD2 (6 bases each). CDR1 MNHEY and CDR2 SMNVEV come from the germline V gene (reference sequence). CDR3 length equals 16 residues. V was shortened by 5 bases and J by 3 bases, with 20 bases between the two germline ends. In nucleotides, the CDR3 is TGTGCCAGCAGTCTGACGGGGGCCGGATTTAGCTACGAGCAGTACTTC. Protein sequence: CASSLTGAGFSYEQYF.

J is TRBJ2-1 and V is TRBV5-1; D might be TRBD1 or TRBD2, each matching 7 bases. This CDR3 region has 20 residues. V lost 5 bases, J lost 0 bases, and 27 bases lay in between. CDR1 and CDR2 (germline): SGHRS, YFSETQ. The CDR3 is CASRMALRGSSGISYNEQFF. The CDR3 nucleotides read TGCGCCAGCAGAATGGCCCTCAGGGGGTCTAGCGGAATCTCCTACAATGAGCAGTTCTTC.

The V and J genes are TRBV5-1 and TRBJ2-3; 9 nucleotides match TRBD2. Looked up from germline, CDR1 is SGHRS and CDR2 is YFSETQ. This CDR3 is 19 amino acids long. The V segment lost 0 bases and the J segment 0 bases; nucleotides outside the gene matches: 11. The CDR3 protein is CASSLAKGLAPWSTDTQYF. The CDR3 coding sequence is TGCGCCAGCAGCTTGGCCAAGGGACTAGCACCCTGGAGCACAGATACGCAGTATTTT.

This chain uses TRBV9 with TRBJ2-7; TRBD2 aligns across 8 bases. CDR3 length: 16 amino acids. Trimming cost V 3 bases and J 3 bases; bases outside gene matches: 11. From germline, CDR1 is SGDLS and CDR2 YYNGEE. CDR3 loop: CASSAEGGLGHYEQYF. The CDR3 DNA sequence: TGTGCCAGCAGCGCAGAGGGGGGACTAGGACACTACGAGCAGTACTTC. The whole variable domain, filled in from reference TRBV9 and TRBJ2-7, reads DSGVTQTPKHLITATGQRVTLRCSPRSGDLSVYWYQQSLDQGLQFLIQYYNGEERAKGNILERFSAQQFPDLHSELNLSSLELGDSALYFCASSAEGGLGHYEQYFGPGTRLTVT.